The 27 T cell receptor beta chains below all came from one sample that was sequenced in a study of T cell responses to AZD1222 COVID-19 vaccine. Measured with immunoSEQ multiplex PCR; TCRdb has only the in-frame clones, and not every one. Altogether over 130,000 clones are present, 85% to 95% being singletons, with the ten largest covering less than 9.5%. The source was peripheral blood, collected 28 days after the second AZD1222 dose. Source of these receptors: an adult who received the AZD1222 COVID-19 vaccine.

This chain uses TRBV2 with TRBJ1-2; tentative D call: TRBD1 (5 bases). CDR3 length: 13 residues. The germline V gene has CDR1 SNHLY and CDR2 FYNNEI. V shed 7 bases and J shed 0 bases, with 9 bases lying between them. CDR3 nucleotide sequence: TGTGCCAGCAATAAGGGGTCTAACTATGGCTACACCTTC. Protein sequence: CASNKGSNYGYTF.

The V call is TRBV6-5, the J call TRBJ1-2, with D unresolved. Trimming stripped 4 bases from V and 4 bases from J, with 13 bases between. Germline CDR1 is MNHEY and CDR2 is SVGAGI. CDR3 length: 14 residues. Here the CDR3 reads CASSWSSSLYGYTF. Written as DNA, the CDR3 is TGTGCCAGCAGTTGGTCCTCGAGCCTCTATGGCTACACCTTC.

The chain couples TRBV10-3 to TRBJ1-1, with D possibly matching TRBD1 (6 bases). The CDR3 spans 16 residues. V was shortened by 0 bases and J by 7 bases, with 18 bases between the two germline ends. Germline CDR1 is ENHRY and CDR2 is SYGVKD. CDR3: CAISESTGLRRDEAFF. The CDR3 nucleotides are TGTGCCATCAGTGAGTCAACAGGGTTGAGAAGGGATGAAGCTTTCTTT.

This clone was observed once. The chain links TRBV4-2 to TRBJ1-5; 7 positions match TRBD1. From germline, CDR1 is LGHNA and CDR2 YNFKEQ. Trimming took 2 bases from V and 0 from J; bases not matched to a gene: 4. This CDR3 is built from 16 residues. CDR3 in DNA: TGTGCCAGCAGCCAACGGGGGGACAGTAGCAATCAGCCCCAGCATTTT. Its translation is CASSQRGDSSNQPQHF.

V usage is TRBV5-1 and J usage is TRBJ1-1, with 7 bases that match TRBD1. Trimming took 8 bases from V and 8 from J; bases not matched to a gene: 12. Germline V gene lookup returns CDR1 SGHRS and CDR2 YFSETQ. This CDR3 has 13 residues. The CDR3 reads CARREGQTAEAFF. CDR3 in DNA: TGCGCCAGGAGGGAGGGACAGACGGCGGAAGCTTTCTTT.

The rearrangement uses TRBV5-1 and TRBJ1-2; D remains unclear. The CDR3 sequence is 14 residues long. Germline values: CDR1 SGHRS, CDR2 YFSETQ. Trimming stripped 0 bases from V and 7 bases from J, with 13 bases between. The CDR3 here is CASSLVGREGGYTF. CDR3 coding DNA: TGCGCCAGCAGCTTGGTTGGCCGGGAGGGTGGCTACACCTTC.

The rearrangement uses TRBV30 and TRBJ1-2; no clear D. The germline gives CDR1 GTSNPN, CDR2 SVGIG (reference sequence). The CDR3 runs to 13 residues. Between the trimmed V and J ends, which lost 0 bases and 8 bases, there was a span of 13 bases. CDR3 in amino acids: CAWSVNVGRGYTF. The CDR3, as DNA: TGTGCCTGGAGTGTAAACGTAGGGCGGGGCTACACCTTC.

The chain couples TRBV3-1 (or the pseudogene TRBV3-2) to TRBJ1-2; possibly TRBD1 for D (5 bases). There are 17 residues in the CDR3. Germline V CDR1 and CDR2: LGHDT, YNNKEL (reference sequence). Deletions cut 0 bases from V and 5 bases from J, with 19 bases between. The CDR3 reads CASSQDWEDRFPYGYTF. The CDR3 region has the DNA TGTGCCAGCAGCCAAGATTGGGAAGACAGATTCCCGTATGGCTACACCTTC.

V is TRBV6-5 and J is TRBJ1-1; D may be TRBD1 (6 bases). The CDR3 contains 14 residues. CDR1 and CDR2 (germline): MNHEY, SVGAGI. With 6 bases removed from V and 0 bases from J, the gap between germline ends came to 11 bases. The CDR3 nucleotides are TGTGCCAGCAGGTACAGGGCAGTGAACACTGAAGCTTTCTTT. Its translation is CASRYRAVNTEAFF.

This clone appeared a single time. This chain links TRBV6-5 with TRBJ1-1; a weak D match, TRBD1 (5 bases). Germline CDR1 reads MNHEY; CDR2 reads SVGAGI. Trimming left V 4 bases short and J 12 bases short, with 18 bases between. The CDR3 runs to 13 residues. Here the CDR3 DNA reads TGTGCCAGCAGTTCCCGACCGGGACCCCGGTCTTTCTTT. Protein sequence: CASSSRPGPRSFF.

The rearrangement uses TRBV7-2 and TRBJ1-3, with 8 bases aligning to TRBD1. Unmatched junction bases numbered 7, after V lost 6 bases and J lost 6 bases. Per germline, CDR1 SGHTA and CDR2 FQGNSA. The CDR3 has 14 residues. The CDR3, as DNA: TGTGCCAGCAGGGCAGGGGGCCCCCTAAACACCATATATTTT. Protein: CASRAGGPLNTIYF.

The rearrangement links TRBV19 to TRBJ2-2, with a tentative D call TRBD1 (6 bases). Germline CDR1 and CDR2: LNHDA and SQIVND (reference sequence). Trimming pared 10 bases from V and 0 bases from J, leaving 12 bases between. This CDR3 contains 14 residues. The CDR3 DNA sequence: TGTGCCACCTCCGGGACATCGAACACCGGGGAGCTGTTTTTT. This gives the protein CATSGTSNTGELFF.

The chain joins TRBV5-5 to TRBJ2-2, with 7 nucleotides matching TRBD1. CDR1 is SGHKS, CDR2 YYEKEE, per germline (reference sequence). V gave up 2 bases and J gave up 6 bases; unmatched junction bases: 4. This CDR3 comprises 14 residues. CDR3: CASSFGTGAGELFF. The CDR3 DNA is TGTGCCAGCAGCTTTGGCACAGGGGCCGGGGAGCTGTTTTTT.

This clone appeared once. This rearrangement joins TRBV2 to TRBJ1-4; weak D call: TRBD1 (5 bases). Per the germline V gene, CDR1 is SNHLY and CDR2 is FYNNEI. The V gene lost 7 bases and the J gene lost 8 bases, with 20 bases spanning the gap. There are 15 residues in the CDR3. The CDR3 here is CASKLGGARREKLFF. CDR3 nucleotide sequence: TGTGCCAGCAAGCTTGGCGGGGCTCGACGGGAAAAACTGTTTTTT.

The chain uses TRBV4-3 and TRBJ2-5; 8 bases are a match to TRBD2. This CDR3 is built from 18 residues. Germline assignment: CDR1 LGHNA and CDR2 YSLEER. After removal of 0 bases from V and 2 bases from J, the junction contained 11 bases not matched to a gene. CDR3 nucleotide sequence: TGCGCCAGCAGCCAAGATCTCTGGGTTAGCGGGGTTCAAGAGACCCAGTACTTC. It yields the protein CASSQDLWVSGVQETQYF.

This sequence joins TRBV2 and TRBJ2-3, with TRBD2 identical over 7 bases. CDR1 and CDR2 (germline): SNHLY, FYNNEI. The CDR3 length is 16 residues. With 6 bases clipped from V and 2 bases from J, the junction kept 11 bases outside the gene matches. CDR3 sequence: CASRDSTLADTDTQYF. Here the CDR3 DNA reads TGTGCCAGCAGGGACTCGACCCTAGCGGACACAGATACGCAGTATTTT.

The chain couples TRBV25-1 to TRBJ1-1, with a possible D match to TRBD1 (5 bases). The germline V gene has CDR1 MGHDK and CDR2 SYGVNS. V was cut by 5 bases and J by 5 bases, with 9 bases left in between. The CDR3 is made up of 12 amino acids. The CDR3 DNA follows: TGTGCCAGCAGTAATTGGGGGACTGAAGCTTTCTTT. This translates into CASSNWGTEAFF.

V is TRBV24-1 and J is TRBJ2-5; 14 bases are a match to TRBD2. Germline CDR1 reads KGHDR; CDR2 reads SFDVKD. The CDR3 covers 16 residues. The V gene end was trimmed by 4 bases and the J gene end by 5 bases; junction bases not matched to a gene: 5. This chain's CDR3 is CATSEVGLAGVETQYF. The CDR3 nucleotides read TGTGCCACCAGTGAAGTGGGACTAGCGGGAGTCGAGACCCAGTACTTC.

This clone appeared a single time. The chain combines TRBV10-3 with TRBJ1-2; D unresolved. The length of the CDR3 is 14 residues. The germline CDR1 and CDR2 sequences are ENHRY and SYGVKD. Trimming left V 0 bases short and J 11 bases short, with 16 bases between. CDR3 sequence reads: CAISESVGIMVYTF. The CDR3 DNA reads TGTGCCATCAGTGAGTCGGTGGGAATAATGGTTTACACCTTC.

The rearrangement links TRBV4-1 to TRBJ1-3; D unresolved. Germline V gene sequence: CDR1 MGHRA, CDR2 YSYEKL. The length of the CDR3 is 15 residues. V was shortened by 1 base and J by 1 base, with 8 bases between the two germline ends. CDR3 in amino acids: CASSQVQGSGNTIYF. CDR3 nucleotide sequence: TGCGCCAGCAGCCAAGTGCAAGGGTCTGGAAACACCATATATTTT.

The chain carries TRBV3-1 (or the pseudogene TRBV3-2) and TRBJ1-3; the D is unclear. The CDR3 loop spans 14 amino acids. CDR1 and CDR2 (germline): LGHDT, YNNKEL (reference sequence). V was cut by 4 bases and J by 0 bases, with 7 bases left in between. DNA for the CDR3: TGTGCCAGCAGCCCTGCTGGCTCTGGAAACACCATATATTTT. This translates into CASSPAGSGNTIYF.

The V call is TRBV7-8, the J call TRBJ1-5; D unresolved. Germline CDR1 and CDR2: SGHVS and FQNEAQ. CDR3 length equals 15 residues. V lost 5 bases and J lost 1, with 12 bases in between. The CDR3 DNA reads TGTGCCAGCAGCCCTCGACCCAGCAGCAATCAGCCCCAGCATTTT. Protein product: CASSPRPSSNQPQHF. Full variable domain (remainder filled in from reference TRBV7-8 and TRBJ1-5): GAGVSQSPRYKVAKRGQDVALRCDPISGHVSLFWYQQALGQGPEFLTYFQNEAQLDKSGLPSDRFFAERPEGSVSTLKIQRTQQEDSAVYLCASSPRPSSNQPQHFGDGTRLSIL.

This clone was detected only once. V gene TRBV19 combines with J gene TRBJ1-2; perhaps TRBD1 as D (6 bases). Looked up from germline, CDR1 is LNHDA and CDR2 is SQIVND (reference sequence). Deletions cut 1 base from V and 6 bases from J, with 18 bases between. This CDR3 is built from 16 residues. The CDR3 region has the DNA TGTGCCAGTAGTATAGTAGGTTGGACAGTCGCCGATGGCTACACCTTC. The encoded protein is CASSIVGWTVADGYTF.

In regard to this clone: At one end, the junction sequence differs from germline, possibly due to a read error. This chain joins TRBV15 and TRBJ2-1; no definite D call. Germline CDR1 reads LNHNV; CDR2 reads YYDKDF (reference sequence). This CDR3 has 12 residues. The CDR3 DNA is TGTGCCACCAGCAGAGATAGGAATGAGCAATTCTTC. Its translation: CATSRDRNEQFF.

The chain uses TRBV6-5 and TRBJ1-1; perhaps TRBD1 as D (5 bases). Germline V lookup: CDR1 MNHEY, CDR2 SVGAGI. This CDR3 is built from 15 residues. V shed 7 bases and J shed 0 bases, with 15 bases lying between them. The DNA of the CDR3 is TGTGCCAGCACCGAACAGGCTTTGGTGAACACTGAAGCTTTCTTT. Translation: CASTEQALVNTEAFF.

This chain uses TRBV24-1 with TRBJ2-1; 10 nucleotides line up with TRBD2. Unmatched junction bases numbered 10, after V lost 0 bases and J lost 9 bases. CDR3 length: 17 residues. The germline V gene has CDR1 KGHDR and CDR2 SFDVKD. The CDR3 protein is CATSDLQLSGRASEQFF. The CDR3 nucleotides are TGTGCCACCAGTGATTTGCAATTAAGCGGGAGGGCCAGTGAGCAGTTCTTC.

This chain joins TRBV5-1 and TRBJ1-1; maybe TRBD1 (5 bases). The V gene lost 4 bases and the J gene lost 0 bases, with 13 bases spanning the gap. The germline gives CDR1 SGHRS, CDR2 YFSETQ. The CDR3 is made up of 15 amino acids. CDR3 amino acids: CASSDPREVNTEAFF. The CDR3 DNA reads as TGCGCCAGCAGCGACCCCAGGGAGGTGAACACTGAAGCTTTCTTT.